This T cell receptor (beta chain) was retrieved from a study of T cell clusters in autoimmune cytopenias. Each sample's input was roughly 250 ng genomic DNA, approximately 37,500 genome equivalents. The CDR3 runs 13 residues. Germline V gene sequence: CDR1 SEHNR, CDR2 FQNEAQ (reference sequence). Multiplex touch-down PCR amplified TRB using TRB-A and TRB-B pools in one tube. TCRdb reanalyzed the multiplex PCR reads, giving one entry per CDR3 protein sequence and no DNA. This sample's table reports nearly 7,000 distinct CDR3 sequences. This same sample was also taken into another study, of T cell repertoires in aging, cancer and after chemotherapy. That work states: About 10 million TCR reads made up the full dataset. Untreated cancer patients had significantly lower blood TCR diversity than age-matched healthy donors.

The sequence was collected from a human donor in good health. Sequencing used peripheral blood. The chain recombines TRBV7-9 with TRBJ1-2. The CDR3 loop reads CASSRAENYGYTF.